The text below deals with one TCR beta chain. The antigen is undetermined. The sample originates from a study of CD8+ T cells in alopecia areata. Background on the study: Treated patients were dosed with oral tofacitinib, taking 5 to 10 mg twice daily. Scalp area affected, as a percentage, set the severity score of treated patients. Study-wide points: Greater clonality was observed in lesional scalp samples, especially alopecia totalis/universalis, versus normal scalp.

Extracted from the samples, RNA was reverse transcribed into cDNA to serve as the sequencing template. Generated by immunoSEQ multiplex PCR, the TCRdb table keeps only in-frame clones and is missing some. The sample has 150,000 to 200,000 clones, about 65% seen once. This CDR3 contains 14 residues. The germline V gene has CDR1 GTSNPN and CDR2 SVGIG (reference sequence). The V end was cut by 1 base, the J end by 4 bases, with 11 bases between. Treatment indicated: oral pan-JAK inhibitor, 5-10 mg twice daily. This specimen was CD4+ T cells sorted from blood, taken around week 49, from a patient treated with tofacitinib. The chain combines TRBV30 with TRBJ1-5; D unresolved. This receptor was obtained from a human donor with alopecia areata. The CDR3 coding sequence is TGTGCCTGGAGTGCTCAAACAGATAATCAGCCCCAGCATTTT. Its protein is CAWSAQTDNQPQHF.